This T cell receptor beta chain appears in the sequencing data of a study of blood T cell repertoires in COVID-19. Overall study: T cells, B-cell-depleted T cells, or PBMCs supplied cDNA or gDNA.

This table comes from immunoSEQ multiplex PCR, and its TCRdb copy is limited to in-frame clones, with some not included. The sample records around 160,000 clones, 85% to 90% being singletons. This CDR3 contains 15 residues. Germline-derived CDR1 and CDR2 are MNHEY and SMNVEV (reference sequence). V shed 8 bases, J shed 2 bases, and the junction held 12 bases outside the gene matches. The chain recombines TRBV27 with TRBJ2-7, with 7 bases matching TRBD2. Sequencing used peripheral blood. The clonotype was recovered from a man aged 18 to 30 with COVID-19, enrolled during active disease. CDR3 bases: TGTGCCAGCGGGTCTAAGCGGGACCCACCCTACGAGCAGTACTTC. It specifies CASGSKRDPPYEQYF.